This entry lists 24 T cell receptor gamma chains sequenced from one sample in a study of human gamma delta and Vdelta1 T cells. TCRdb called clones from the PCR reads again using CATT. The table lists almost 9,000 gamma-chain clones, approximately 42% of them singletons. These receptors have no known antigen. Sequenced sample: Vdelta1 gamma-delta T cells from blood grown in culture (DOT cells). The source of these receptors is a human donor in good health.

This chain links TRGV10 with TRGJ1 or TRGJ2. TRGV10 is classed as an ORF, of uncertain function. With 8 bases clipped from V and 10 bases from J, the junction kept 12 bases outside the gene matches. The CDR3 totals 12 residues. For the CDR3, the DNA is TGTGCTGCGTGGGATTATATTTCCAAGAAACTCTTT. This codes for CAAWDYISKKLF.

This chain connects TRGV1 to TRGJP2. TRGV1 falls under the ORF class, with uncertain function. The CDR3 spans 13 residues. With 0 bases clipped from V and 11 bases from J, the junction kept 6 bases outside the gene matches. This chain's CDR3 is CATWDRLNWIKTF. For the CDR3, the DNA is TGTGCCACCTGGGACAGGCTCAACTGGATCAAGACGTTT.

The chain has TRGV4 and TRGJ1 or TRGJ2. CDR1 EGSTGY and CDR2 YDSYTSSV come from the germline V gene. The CDR3 extends over 14 amino acids. Trimming removed 0 bases from V and 12 bases from J; junction bases left unmatched: 14. The CDR3 region has the DNA TGTGCCACCTGGGATGGGCCGGAGTTCCATGCGAAACTCTTT. It translates to CATWDGPEFHAKLF.

Details on this clone: A much larger clone lies a single base off, so this may be a read error. The same CDR3 also results from other DNA sequences found in this sample. The V and J genes are TRGV2 and TRGJ1 or TRGJ2. J lost 0 bases, V lost 0 bases, and 2 bases had no gene match. CDR3 length equals 14 residues. Per the germline V gene, CDR1 is EGSNGY and CDR2 is YDSYNSKV. The CDR3 nucleotides are TGTGCCACCTGGGACGGGTCGAATTATTATAAGAAACTCTTT. Encoded protein: CATWDGSNYYKKLF.

This clone has more than one count but fewer than ten. This chain joins TRGV4 and TRGJ1 or TRGJ2. From germline, CDR1 is EGSTGY and CDR2 YDSYTSSV. The junction had 14 bases not matched to a gene; V was cut back by 12 bases and J by 6 bases. The CDR3 runs 12 residues. The CDR3 region is CALWESPYKKLF. In nucleotides, the CDR3 is TGTGCCTTGTGGGAGTCACCTTATAAGAAACTCTTT.

Remarks on this clone: The identical CDR3 is also encoded by other nucleotide sequences in the sample. This rearrangement joins TRGV8 to TRGJP2. From germline, CDR1 is VENAVY and CDR2 YDSYNSRV. V trimming: 1 base; J trimming: 0 bases; junction bases outside the gene matches: 5. The CDR3 consists of 16 residues. The CDR3 is CATWDRPYSSDWIKTF. CDR3 coding DNA: TGTGCCACCTGGGATAGACCATATAGTAGTGATTGGATCAAGACGTTT.

The genes are TRGV3 and TRGJ1 or TRGJ2. Germline-derived CDR1 and CDR2 are VTNTFY and YDVSTARD (reference sequence). V shed 0 bases and J 6 bases; nucleotides not matched to a gene: 5. The CDR3 loop spans 13 amino acids. The DNA of the CDR3 is TGTGCCACCTGGGACAGGCGTGTTTATAAGAAACTCTTT. It specifies CATWDRRVYKKLF.

This chain joins TRGV8 and TRGJ1 or TRGJ2. The germline gives CDR1 VENAVY, CDR2 YDSYNSRV. V trimming: 0 bases; J trimming: 11 bases; junction bases outside the gene matches: 7. The CDR3 runs 12 residues. CDR3 DNA: TGTGCCACCTGGGATAGGCACCGGGAGAAACTCTTT. Translated: CATWDRHREKLF.

This chain joins TRGV2 and TRGJ1 or TRGJ2. This CDR3 has 15 amino acids. V shed 0 bases, J shed 3 bases, and the junction held 8 bases outside the gene matches. CDR1 is EGSNGY and CDR2 is YDSYNSKV in the germline V gene. The CDR3 region is CATWDGPGSYYKKLF. CDR3 in DNA: TGTGCCACCTGGGACGGGCCAGGGAGTTATTATAAGAAACTCTTT.

This clone was counted a few times. This rearrangement joins TRGV2 to TRGJP. Germline V gene lookup returns CDR1 EGSNGY and CDR2 YDSYNSKV. CDR3 length equals 14 residues. The ends lost 6 bases at V and 4 bases at J; junction bases unmatched: 0. The DNA for the CDR3 is TGTGCCACCTGGCAAGAGTTGGGCAAAAAAATCAAGGTATTT. This sequence encodes CATWQELGKKIKVF.

The chain uses TRGV9 and TRGJ1 or TRGJ2. This CDR3 is 13 amino acids long. Looked up from germline, CDR1 is GITISATS and CDR2 is ISYDGTV (reference sequence). Trimming removed 1 base from V and 9 bases from J; junction bases left unmatched: 9. The CDR3 DNA reads as TGTGCCTTGTGGGAGGTCCGTCCCCTTAAGAAACTCTTT. Its translation is CALWEVRPLKKLF.

The V gene is TRGV2, the J gene TRGJ1 or TRGJ2. This CDR3 region has 10 residues. J was trimmed by 12 bases and V by 4 bases; bases with no gene match: 6. Looked up from germline, CDR1 is EGSNGY and CDR2 is YDSYNSKV. In DNA, the CDR3 is TGTGCCACCTGGGATCAGTGGAAACTCTTT. Its translation: CATWDQWKLF.

The chain links TRGV5 to TRGJ1 or TRGJ2. V lost 5 bases to trimming and J lost 7 bases; unmatched junction nucleotides: 8. This CDR3 contains 12 residues. Germline CDR1 is VINAFY and CDR2 is YDVSNSKD. CDR3 loop: CATWASQYKKLF. In nucleotides, the CDR3 is TGTGCCACCTGGGCATCCCAATATAAGAAACTCTTT.

This clone has a handful of counts. The rearrangement links TRGV5 to TRGJ1 or TRGJ2. The V and J ends lost 0 bases and 3 bases, in that order; junction bases with no gene match: 5. The CDR3 contains 14 residues. The germline gives CDR1 VINAFY, CDR2 YDVSNSKD. The CDR3 nucleotides read TGTGCCACCTGGGACAGGCGAAGTTATTATAAGAAACTCTTT. Translation: CATWDRRSYYKKLF.

V is TRGV3 and J is TRGJ1 or TRGJ2. The germline gives CDR1 VTNTFY, CDR2 YDVSTARD (reference sequence). The V gene end was trimmed by 3 bases and the J gene end by 3 bases; junction bases not matched to a gene: 8. CDR3 length: 14 residues. The CDR3 protein is CATWDPWGYYKKLF. The CDR3 DNA sequence: TGTGCCACCTGGGACCCTTGGGGTTATTATAAGAAACTCTTT.

V and J are TRGV3 and TRGJ1 or TRGJ2. With 0 bases clipped from V and 0 bases from J, the junction kept 8 bases outside the gene matches. The germline V gene encodes CDR1 VTNTFY and CDR2 YDVSTARD (reference sequence). This CDR3 spans 16 amino acids. The DNA of the CDR3 is TGTGCCACCTGGGACAGGCTCCACGCGAATTATTATAAGAAACTCTTT. As protein: CATWDRLHANYYKKLF.

The chain carries TRGV8 and TRGJP2. The germline CDR1 and CDR2 sequences are VENAVY and YDSYNSRV. This CDR3 is built from 16 residues. The junction had 9 bases not matched to a gene; V was cut back by 1 base and J by 4 bases. The DNA for the CDR3 is TGTGCCACCTGGGATAGCCCTAAACCTAGTGATTGGATCAAGACGTTT. Amino acid sequence: CATWDSPKPSDWIKTF.

This clone has just a few counts. The chain is built from TRGV4 and TRGJP2. The germline V gene has CDR1 EGSTGY and CDR2 YDSYTSSV. The CDR3 has 15 residues. The V segment lost 3 bases and the J segment 5 bases; nucleotides outside the gene matches: 9. The CDR3 DNA reads TGTGCCACCTGGGATACTCTTGGGAGTGATTGGATCAAGACGTTT. Its translation is CATWDTLGSDWIKTF.

In regard to this clone: This may stem from a read error, because a much larger clone lies one nucleotide away. Other nucleotide sequences from this sample produce the same CDR3. The genes are TRGV4 and TRGJ1 or TRGJ2. V dropped 4 bases and J dropped 6; count of bases not matched to a gene: 3. Per the germline V gene, CDR1 is EGSTGY and CDR2 is YDSYTSSV. This CDR3 has 11 residues. Here the CDR3 reads CATWEGYKKLF. The CDR3 bases are TGTGCCACCTGGGAAGGTTATAAGAAACTCTTT.

A few counts support this clone. The rearrangement links TRGV8 to TRGJP2. Germline V gene data show CDR1 as VENAVY and CDR2 as YDSYNSRV. The CDR3 sequence is 14 residues long. Losses at the gene ends were 2 bases for V and 4 bases for J; bases not matched to a gene: 4. CDR3 bases: TGTGCCACCTGGGATAATTTTAGTGATTGGATCAAGACGTTT. Amino acids: CATWDNFSDWIKTF.

This clone was picked up a small number of times. This may come from a read error, since a much larger clone is one base off. The same CDR3 is also encoded by other DNA sequences in this sample. The chain links TRGV2 to TRGJ1 or TRGJ2. Germline-derived CDR1 and CDR2 are EGSNGY and YDSYNSKV. This CDR3 is 12 amino acids long. The trim removed 0 bases at V and 7 bases at J, leaving 3 bases unmatched. As DNA, the CDR3 is TGTGCCACCTGGGACGGGCAATATAAGAAACTCTTT. This codes for CATWDGQYKKLF.

The chain couples TRGV9 to TRGJ1 or TRGJ2. The CDR3 totals 10 residues. Trimming cost V 2 bases and J 11 bases; bases outside gene matches: 3. Germline V CDR1 and CDR2: GITISATS, ISYDGTV (reference sequence). The CDR3 spells CALWEGEKLF. In DNA form, the CDR3 reads TGTGCCTTGTGGGAGGGCGAGAAACTCTTT.

In this sample, this clone turned up once. A much larger clone lies a single base off, so this may be a read error. The V and J genes are TRGV4 and TRGJ1 or TRGJ2. In germline, CDR1 is EGSTGY, CDR2 YDSYTSSV. This CDR3 spans 14 amino acids. Unmatched junction bases numbered 20, after V lost 6 bases and J lost 12 bases. The CDR3 DNA reads as TGTGCCACCTGGTCCCCCTCGAGGTGGGATATGAAACTCTTT. Protein: CATWSPSRWDMKLF.

This chain uses TRGV8 with TRGJ1 or TRGJ2. Germline-derived CDR1 and CDR2 are VENAVY and YDSYNSRV. The CDR3 runs 13 residues. The V and J ends lost 3 bases and 7 bases, in that order; junction bases with no gene match: 9. CDR3 residues: CATWDYQRYKKLF. In DNA, the CDR3 is TGTGCCACCTGGGATTATCAGCGATATAAGAAACTCTTT.